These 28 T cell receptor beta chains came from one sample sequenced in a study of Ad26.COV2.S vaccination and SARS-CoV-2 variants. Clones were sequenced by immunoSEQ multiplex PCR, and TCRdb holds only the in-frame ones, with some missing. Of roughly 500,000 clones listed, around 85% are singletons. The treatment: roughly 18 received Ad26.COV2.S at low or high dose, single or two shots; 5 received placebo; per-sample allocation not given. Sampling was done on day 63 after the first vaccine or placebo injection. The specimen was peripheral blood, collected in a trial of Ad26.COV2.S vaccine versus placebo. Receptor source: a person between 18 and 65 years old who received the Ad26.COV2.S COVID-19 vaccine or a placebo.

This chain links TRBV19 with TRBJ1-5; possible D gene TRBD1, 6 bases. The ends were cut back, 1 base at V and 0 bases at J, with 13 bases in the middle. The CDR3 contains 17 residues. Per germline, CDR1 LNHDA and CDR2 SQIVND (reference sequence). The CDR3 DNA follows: TGTGCCAGTAGTATAGGAGGGGCAGGGGTTAGCAATCAGCCCCAGCATTTT. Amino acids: CASSIGGAGVSNQPQHF.

The DNA of the CDR3 is TGTGCCAGCAGTCCAGTACACGGAGCCAAAAACATTCAGTACTTC. Protein: CASSPVHGAKNIQYF. This chain uses TRBV6-5 with TRBJ2-4; no clear D. The CDR3 length is 15 residues. The germline V gene has CDR1 MNHEY and CDR2 SVGAGI. V was shortened by 5 bases and J by 0 bases, with 11 bases between the two germline ends.

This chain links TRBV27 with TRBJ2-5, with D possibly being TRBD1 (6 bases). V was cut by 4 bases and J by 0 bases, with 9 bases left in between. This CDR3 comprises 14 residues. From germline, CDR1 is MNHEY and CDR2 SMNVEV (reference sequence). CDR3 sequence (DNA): TGTGCCAGCAGTTCGGGGACACACCAAGAGACCCAGTACTTC. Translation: CASSSGTHQETQYF.

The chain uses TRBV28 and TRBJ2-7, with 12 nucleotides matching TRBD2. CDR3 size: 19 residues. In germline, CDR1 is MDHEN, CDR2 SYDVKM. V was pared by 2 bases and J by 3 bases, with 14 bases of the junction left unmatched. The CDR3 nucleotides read TGTGCCAGCAGTTTAGGCCCCAGGGGCCTAGCGGGAGGGATCTACGAGCAGTACTTC. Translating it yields CASSLGPRGLAGGIYEQYF.

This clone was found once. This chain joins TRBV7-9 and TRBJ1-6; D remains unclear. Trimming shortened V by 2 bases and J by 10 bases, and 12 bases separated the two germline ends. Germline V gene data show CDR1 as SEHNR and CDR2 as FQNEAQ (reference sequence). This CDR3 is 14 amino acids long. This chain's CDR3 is CASSLNSGASPLHF. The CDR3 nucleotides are TGTGCCAGCAGCTTAAATTCAGGAGCGTCACCCCTCCACTTT.

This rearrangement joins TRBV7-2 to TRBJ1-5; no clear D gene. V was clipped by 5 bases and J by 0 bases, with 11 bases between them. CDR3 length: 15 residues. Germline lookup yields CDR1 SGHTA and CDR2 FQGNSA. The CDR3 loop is CASSVSVNSNQPQHF. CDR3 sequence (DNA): TGTGCCAGCAGCGTCAGCGTGAATAGCAATCAGCCCCAGCATTTT.

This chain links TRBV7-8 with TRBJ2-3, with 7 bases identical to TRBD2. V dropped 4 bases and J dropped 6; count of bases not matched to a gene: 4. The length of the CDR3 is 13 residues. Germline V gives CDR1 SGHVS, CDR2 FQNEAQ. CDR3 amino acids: CASSWGGSDTQYF. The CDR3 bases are TGTGCCAGCAGCTGGGGGGGGTCCGATACGCAGTATTTT.

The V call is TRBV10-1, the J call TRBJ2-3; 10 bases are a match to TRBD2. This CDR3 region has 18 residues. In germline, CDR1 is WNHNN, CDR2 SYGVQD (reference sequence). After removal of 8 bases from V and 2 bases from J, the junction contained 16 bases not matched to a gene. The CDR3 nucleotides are TGCGCCAGCGCTGAACTAGCGGGGAAGCCCCAAAACACAGATACGCAGTATTTT. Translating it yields CASAELAGKPQNTDTQYF.

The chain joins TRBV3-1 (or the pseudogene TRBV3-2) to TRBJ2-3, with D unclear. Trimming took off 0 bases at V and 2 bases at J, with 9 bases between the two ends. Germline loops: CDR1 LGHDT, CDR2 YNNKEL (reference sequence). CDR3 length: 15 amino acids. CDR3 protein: CASSQDPTSTDTQYF. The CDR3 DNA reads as TGTGCCAGCAGCCAAGATCCAACCTCCACAGATACGCAGTATTTT.

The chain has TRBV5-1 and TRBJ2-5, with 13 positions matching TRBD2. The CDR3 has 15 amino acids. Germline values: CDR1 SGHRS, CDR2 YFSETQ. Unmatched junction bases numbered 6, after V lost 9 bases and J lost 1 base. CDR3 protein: CATRTSGRTQETQYF. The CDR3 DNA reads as TGCGCCACCCGGACTAGCGGGAGAACCCAAGAGACCCAGTACTTC.

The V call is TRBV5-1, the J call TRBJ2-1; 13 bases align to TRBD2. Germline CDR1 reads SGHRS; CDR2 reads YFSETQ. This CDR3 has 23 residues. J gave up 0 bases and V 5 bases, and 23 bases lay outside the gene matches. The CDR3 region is CASRMGLAGSGVGRGSSYNEQFF. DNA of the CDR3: TGCGCCAGCAGAATGGGACTAGCGGGATCAGGGGTGGGTAGGGGTAGCTCCTACAATGAGCAGTTCTTC.

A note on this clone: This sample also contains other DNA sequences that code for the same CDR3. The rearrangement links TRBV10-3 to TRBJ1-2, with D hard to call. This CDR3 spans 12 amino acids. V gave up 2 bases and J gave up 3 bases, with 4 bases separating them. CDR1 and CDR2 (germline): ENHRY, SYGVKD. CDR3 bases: TGTGCCATCAGTGAGACCGACTATGGCTACACCTTC. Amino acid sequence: CAISETDYGYTF.

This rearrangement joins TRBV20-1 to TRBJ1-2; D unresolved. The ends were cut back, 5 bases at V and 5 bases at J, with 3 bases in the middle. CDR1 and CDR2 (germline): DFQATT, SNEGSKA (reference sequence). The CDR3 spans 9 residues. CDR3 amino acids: CSARYGYTF. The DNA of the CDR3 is TGCAGTGCTCGGTATGGCTACACCTTC.

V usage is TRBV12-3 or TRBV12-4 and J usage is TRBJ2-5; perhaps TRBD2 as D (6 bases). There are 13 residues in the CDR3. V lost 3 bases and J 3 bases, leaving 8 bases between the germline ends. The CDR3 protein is CASSFGLKETQYF. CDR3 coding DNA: TGTGCCAGCAGTTTTGGACTAAAAGAGACCCAGTACTTC.

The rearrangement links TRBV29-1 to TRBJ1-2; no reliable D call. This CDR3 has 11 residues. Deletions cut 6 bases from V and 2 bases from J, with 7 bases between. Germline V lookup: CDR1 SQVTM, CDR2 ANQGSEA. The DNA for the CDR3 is TGCAGCGTCTTCGGGAACTATGGCTACACCTTC. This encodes CSVFGNYGYTF.

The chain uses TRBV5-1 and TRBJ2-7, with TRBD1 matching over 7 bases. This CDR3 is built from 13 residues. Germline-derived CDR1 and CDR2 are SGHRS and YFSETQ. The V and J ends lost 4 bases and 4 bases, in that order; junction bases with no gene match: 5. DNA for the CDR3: TGCGCCAGCAGCCAACAGGGGCGGTACGAGCAGTACTTC. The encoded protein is CASSQQGRYEQYF. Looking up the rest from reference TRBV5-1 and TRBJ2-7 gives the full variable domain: KAGVTQTPRYLIKTRGQQVTLSCSPISGHRSVSWYQQTPGQGLQFLFEYFSETQRNKGNFPGRFSGRQFSNSRSEMNVSTLELGDSALYLCASSQQGRYEQYFGPGTRLTVT.

Here the CDR3 reads CASSPRVGTDTQYF. CDR3 in DNA: TGTGCCAGTAGTCCCCGGGTCGGCACAGATACGCAGTATTTT. V is TRBV19 and J is TRBJ2-3; D ambiguous. The germline V gene has CDR1 LNHDA and CDR2 SQIVND (reference sequence). The CDR3 consists of 14 residues. V lost 5 bases, J lost 1 base, and 10 bases lay in between.

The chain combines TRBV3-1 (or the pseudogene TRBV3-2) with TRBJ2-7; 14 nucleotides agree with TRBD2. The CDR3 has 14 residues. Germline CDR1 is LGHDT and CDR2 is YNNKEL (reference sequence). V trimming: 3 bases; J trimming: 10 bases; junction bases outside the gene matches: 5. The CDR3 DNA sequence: TGTGCCAGCAGCCAGGGACTAGCGGGAGCGAACCAGTACTTC. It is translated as CASSQGLAGANQYF.

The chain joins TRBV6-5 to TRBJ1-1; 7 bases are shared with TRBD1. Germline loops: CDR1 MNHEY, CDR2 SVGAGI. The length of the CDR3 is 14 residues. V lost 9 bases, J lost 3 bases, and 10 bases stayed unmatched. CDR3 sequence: CASIRGPFDTEAFF. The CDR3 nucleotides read TGTGCCAGTATAAGGGGGCCTTTCGACACTGAAGCTTTCTTT.

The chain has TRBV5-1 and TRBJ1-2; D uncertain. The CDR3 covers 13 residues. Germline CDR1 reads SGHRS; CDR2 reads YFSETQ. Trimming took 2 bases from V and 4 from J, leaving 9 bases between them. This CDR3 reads CASSFEPAYGYTF. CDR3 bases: TGCGCCAGCAGCTTTGAACCCGCCTATGGCTACACCTTC.

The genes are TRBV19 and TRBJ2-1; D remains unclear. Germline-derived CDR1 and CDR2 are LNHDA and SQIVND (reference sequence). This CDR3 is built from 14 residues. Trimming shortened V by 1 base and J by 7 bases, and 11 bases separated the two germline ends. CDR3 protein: CASSIAASLNEQFF. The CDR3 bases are TGTGCCAGTAGTATAGCGGCTAGTTTGAATGAGCAGTTCTTC. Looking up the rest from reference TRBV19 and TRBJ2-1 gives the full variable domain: DGGITQSPKYLFRKEGQNVTLSCEQNLNHDAMYWYRQDPGQGLRLIYYSQIVNDFQKGDIAEGYSVSREKKESFPLTVTSAQKNPTAFYLCASSIAASLNEQFFGPGTRLTVL.

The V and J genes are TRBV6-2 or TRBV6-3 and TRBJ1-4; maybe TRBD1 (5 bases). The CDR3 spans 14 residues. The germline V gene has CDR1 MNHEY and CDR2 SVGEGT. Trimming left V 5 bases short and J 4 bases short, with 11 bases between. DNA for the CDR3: TGTGCCAGCAGTGGAGGGGTCCTTAATGAAAAACTGTTTTTT. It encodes CASSGGVLNEKLFF.

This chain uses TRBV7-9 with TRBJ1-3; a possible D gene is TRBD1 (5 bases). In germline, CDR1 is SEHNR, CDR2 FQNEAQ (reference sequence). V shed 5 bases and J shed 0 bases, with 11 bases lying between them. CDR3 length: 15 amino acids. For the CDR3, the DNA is TGTGCCAGCAGCCAGGGCCCCCTCTCTGGAAACACCATATATTTT. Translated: CASSQGPLSGNTIYF.

CDR3 DNA: TGTGCCAGCAGCGTTAGACAGGGGGCTGAAAAACTGTTTTTT. It is translated as CASSVRQGAEKLFF. This rearrangement joins TRBV7-8 to TRBJ1-4; 10 nucleotides agree with TRBD1. Germline V gives CDR1 SGHVS, CDR2 FQNEAQ. The CDR3 runs 14 residues. V lost 5 bases to trimming and J lost 7 bases; unmatched junction nucleotides: 4.

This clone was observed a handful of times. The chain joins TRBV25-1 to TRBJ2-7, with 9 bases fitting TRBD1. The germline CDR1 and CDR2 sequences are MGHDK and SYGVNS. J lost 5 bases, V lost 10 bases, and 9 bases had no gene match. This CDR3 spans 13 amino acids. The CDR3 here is CATQWDRDDEQYF. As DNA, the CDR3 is TGTGCCACCCAGTGGGACAGGGACGACGAGCAGTACTTC.

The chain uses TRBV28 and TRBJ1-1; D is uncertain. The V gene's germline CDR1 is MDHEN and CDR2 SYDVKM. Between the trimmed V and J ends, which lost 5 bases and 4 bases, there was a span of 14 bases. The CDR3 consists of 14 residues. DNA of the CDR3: TGTGCCAGCAGTACCCTACTGGGCACCACTGAAGCTTTCTTT. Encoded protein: CASSTLLGTTEAFF.

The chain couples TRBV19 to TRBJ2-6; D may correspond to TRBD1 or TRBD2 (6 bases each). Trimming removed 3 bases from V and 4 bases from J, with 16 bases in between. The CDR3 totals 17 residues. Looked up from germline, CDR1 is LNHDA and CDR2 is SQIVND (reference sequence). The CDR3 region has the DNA TGTGCCAGTAGTATTAGCGGCAGGGGTTCCGGGGCCAACGTCCTGACTTTC. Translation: CASSISGRGSGANVLTF.

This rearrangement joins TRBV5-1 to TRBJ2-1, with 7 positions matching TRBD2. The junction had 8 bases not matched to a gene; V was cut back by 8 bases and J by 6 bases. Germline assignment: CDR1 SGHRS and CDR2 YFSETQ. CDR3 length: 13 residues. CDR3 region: CASEPGGSNEQFF. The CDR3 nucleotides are TGCGCCAGTGAGCCGGGGGGAAGCAATGAGCAGTTCTTC.